This record concerns one T cell receptor beta chain sequence. Per the original data handling: Quantification of nucleated cells was approximated via reference gene primer amplification. Here immunoSEQ multiplex PCR was the method, and the copy in TCRdb shows in-frame clones only, minus some. The DNA was the basis for D and trimming; V, J and clone size are from that table. The sample contains around 300,000 clones, roughly 85% of which appear only once. The data were taken from a study of blood T cell repertoires in COVID-19. Whole-study context: Samples representing acute and convalescent COVID-19 were sourced from the United States, Italy and Spain.

Sequenced: peripheral blood. This sequence was found in a woman between 65 and 79 years old with acute or convalescent COVID-19.

Here the CDR3 DNA reads TGTGCCAGCAGCCCATCACAGGGGGCGCGTGGCTACACCTTC. Translated, it gives CASSPSQGARGYTF. The chain employs TRBV3-1 (or the pseudogene TRBV3-2) and TRBJ1-2; TRBD1 matches at 9 bases. The CDR3 runs 14 residues. V dropped 4 bases and J dropped 7; count of bases not matched to a gene: 7. Germline V gene data show CDR1 as LGHDT and CDR2 as YNNKEL (reference sequence).